This TCR beta chain was captured by sequencing in a study of CD8 T cells in ankylosing spondylitis listed by TCRdb under 2017. In the study overall: T cell receptor beta repertoires were profiled in healthy donors and ankylosing spondylitis patients so that disease-linked TCR variants could be found. The whole study cohort included 108 healthy donors and 20 to 30 ankylosing spondylitis patients. Peripheral blood was sampled, and synovial fluid was also collected from ankylosing spondylitis patients.

Sequencing instrument: Illumina HiSeq 2500. Quantitative 5'-RACE with molecular barcodes was used to prepare TCR beta libraries. Turning to the authors' computational methods: Disease-linked TCR variants were identified with a new computational method built on a probabilistic model of VDJ rearrangement. TCRdb's own reprocessing of the public reads used fastp at Q25 and MiXCR and kept productive beta chains. Each entry merges the rows of one CDR3 protein and shows their most common DNA and genes. The V and J calls, along with clone size, are taken from TCRdb and not from the paper's own processing. The sample table lists about 90,000 distinct CDR3 sequences, approximately 8.9% of them with a count of one. The ten largest account for over 25% of the sample. Beyond this particular receptor, the publication reports: The disease-linked clones were reported to be significantly enriched in matched synovial fluid samples from ankylosing spondylitis patients. A CD8+ phenotype was shown by the disease-linked clones, which were found at relatively low frequencies in peripheral blood. Some motif variants were previously reported in synovial fluid and blood of reactive arthritis patients, suggesting common disease-initiation mechanisms. Blood from ankylosing spondylitis patients appeared to be characterized by a TCR beta motif made up of fewer than ten highly homologous amino acid variants.

The CDR3 sequence holds 13 residues, the cysteine and phenylalanine included. The CDR3 DNA has 39 bases and is translated from base 1. V and J are truncated by 2 bases and 4 bases respectively, leaving an intervening sequence of 9 bases. CDR1 and CDR2 are drawn from the germline V gene: MNHNS, SASEGT. This clonotype was seen at least ten times. Its antigen is not yet known. Base qualities are missing; no much larger clone stands one base away. The chain was built from TRBV6-1 and TRBJ2-7; TRBD2 could be the D gene, as 5 bases match. The material sequenced was blood, either unsorted or a sorted T cell fraction (not recorded which). This receptor was taken from a male donor with ankylosing spondylitis. The CDR3 loop reads CASSEIGDYEQYF. In nucleotide form, the sequence is TGTGCCAGCAGTGAAATCGGGGATTACGAGCAGTACTTC.